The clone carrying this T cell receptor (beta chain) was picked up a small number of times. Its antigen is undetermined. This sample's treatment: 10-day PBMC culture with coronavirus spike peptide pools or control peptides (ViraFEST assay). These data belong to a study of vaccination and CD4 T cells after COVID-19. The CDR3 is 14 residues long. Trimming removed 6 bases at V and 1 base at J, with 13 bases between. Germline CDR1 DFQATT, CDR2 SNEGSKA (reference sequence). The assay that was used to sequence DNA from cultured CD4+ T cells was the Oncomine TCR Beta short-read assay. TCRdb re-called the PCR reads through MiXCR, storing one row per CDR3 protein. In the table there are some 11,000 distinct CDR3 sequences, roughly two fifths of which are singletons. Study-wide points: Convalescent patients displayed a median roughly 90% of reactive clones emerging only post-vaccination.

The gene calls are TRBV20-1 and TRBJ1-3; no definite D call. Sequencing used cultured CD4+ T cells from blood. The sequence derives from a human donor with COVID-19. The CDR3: CSARTRESGNTIYF. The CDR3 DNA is TGCAGTGCCCGGACGAGGGAATCTGGAAACACCATATATTTT.